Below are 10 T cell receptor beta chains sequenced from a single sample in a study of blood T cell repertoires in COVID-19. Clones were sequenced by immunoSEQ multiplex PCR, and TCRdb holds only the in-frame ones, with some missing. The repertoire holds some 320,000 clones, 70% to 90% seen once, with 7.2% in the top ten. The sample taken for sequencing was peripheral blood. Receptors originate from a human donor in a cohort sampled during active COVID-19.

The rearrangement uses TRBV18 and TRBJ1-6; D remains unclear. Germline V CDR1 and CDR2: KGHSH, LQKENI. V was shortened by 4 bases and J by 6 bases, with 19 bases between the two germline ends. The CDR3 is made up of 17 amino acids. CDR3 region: CASSLNGVAGGNSPLHF. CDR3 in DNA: TGTGCCAGCTCACTAAACGGGGTCGCGGGAGGTAATTCACCCCTCCACTTT.

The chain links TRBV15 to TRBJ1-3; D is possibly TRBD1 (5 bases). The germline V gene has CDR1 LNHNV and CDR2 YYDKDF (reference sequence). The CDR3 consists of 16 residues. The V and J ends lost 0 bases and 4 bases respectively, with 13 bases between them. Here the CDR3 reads CATSRDAGRRGNTIYF. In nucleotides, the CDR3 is TGTGCCACCAGCAGAGATGCAGGGAGGCGCGGAAACACCATATATTTT.

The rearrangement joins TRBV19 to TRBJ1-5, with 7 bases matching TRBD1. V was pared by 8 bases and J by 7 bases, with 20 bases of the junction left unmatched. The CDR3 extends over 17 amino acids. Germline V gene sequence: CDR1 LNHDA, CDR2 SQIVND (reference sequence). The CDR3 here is CASVISLNRGVKQPQHF. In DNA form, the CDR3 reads TGTGCCAGTGTGATCTCATTAAACAGGGGAGTAAAACAGCCCCAGCATTTT.

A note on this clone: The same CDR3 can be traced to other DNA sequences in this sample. CDR3 nucleotides: TGTGCCAGCAGCCAAGATAGAGGGAATTCACCCCTCCACTTT. Protein sequence: CASSQDRGNSPLHF. This rearrangement joins TRBV3-1 (or the pseudogene TRBV3-2) to TRBJ1-6, with D unclear. The germline V gene encodes CDR1 LGHDT and CDR2 YNNKEL (reference sequence). V was trimmed by 0 bases and J by 7 bases, leaving 7 bases between them. The CDR3 has 14 amino acids.

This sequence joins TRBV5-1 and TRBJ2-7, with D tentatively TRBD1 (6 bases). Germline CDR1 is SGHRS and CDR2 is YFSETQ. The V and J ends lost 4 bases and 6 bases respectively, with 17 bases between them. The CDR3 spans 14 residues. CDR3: CASSRTAFTLEQYF. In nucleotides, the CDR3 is TGCGCCAGCAGCCGGACAGCCTTCACTCTCGAGCAGTACTTC.

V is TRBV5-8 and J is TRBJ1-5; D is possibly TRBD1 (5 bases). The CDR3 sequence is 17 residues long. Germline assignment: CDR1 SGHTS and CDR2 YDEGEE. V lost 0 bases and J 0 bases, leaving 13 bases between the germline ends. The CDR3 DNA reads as TGTGCCAGCAGCTTGGCCAGGGAGGGTTATAGCAATCAGCCCCAGCATTTT. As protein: CASSLAREGYSNQPQHF.

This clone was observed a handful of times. In nucleotides, the CDR3 is TGCGCCAGCAGCCAAGAGGCGGACAGCGGAAACACCATATATTTT. Translating it yields CASSQEADSGNTIYF. The gene calls are TRBV4-1 and TRBJ1-3; TRBD1 is a possible D gene (6 bases). V lost 0 bases to trimming and J lost 4 bases, with 10 bases between them. Germline-derived CDR1 and CDR2 are MGHRA and YSYEKL. The CDR3 has 15 residues.

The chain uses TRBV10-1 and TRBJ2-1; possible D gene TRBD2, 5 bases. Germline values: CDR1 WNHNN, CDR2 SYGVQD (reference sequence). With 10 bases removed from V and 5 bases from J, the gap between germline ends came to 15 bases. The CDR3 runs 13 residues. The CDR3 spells CATRRGLDNEQFF. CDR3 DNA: TGCGCCACCCGTCGGGGTTTGGACAATGAGCAGTTCTTC.

DNA for the CDR3: TGTGCCAGCAGCTTATCCGGATCAGGGGGTGAGCCCCAGCATTTT. Its translation: CASSLSGSGGEPQHF. This chain joins TRBV7-9 and TRBJ1-5; TRBD1 matches at 7 bases. Germline values: CDR1 SEHNR, CDR2 FQNEAQ (reference sequence). The CDR3 runs 15 residues. J gave up 8 bases and V 2 bases, and 9 bases lay outside the gene matches.

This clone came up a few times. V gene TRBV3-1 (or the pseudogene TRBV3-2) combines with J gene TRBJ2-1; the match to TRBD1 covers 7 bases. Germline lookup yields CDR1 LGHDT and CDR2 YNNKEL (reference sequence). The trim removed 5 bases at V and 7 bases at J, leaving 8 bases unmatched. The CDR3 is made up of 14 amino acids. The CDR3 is CASSGTVGGNEQFF. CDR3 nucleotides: TGTGCCAGCAGCGGGACAGTGGGTGGTAATGAGCAGTTCTTC.